The 25 T cell receptor delta chains listed next were all sequenced from one sample in a study of gamma-delta chains in newborns, infants, children. TCRdb used CATT to re-call clones from the reads. The top ten hold about 15% of the sample, which has about 3,500 delta-chain clones, roughly 0.6% seen once. The sequenced sample consisted of blood. These receptors originate from a child who was a newborn, infant or young child, either healthy, febrile or measles-vaccinated (not recorded which).

This clone was seen more than once but under ten times. A far larger clone differs by one base, so this is likely a read error. This chain connects TRDV2 to TRDJ1; TRDD3 agrees at 7 bases. Per the germline V gene, CDR1 is GEAIGNYY and CDR2 is EKD. Trimming at V came to 3 bases and at J to 2 bases, leaving 2 bases not matched to a gene. The CDR3 runs 13 residues. The DNA of the CDR3 is TGTGCCTGTGACGCCTGGGGGACCGATAAACTCATCTTT. It yields the protein CACDAWGTDKLIF.

As for this clone: The protein held in TCRdb is that of a much larger clone and does not match this DNA's translation at residue 8, likely because of a read error; the protein shown is translated from the DNA. V and J are TRDV2 and TRDJ2; TRDD3 agrees at 8 bases. Germline assignment: CDR1 GEAIGNYY and CDR2 EKD. CDR3 length: 18 amino acids. J was trimmed by 0 bases and V by 0 bases; bases with no gene match: 8. CDR3 sequence: CACDTLGETKALTAQLFF. In DNA, the CDR3 is TGTGCCTGTGACACCCTGGGGGAAACCAAGGCTTTGACAGCACAACTCTTCTTT.

This clone counts as medium-sized (0.01 to 0.1%). Other DNA variants within this sample encode the same CDR3. The genes are TRDV2 and TRDJ2; 11 bases line up with TRDD3. With 0 bases clipped from V and 0 bases from J, the junction kept 5 bases outside the gene matches. The germline V gene encodes CDR1 GEAIGNYY and CDR2 EKD. This CDR3 has 18 amino acids. CDR3: CACDTLGDTKALTAQLFF. DNA of the CDR3: TGTGCCTGTGACACCCTGGGGGATACCAAGGCTTTGACAGCACAACTCTTCTTT.

Details on this clone: The mismatch at residue 10 between this DNA's translation and the TCRdb protein of a much larger clone likely reflects a read error; the protein shown is translated from the DNA. This sequence joins TRDV2 and TRDJ3; the D is unclear. CDR1 is GEAIGNYY, CDR2 EKD, per germline. This CDR3 region has 17 residues. For the CDR3, the DNA is TGTGCCTGTGACACCTGGGCTAACTCCCGGGACACCCGACAGATGTTTTTC. Encoded protein: CACDTWANSRDTRQMFF.

About this clone itself: The protein TCRdb gives is from a much larger clone and does not agree with this DNA's translation at residue 6, likely a read error; the protein shown here comes from the DNA. The chain couples TRDV2 to TRDJ1; 10 nucleotides agree with TRDD3. CDR1 GEAIGNYY and CDR2 EKD come from the germline V gene. The CDR3 has 14 residues. V lost 3 bases to trimming and J lost 4 bases; unmatched junction nucleotides: 4. The DNA for the CDR3 is TGTGCCTGTGACGACAGGGGGATACGCGATAAACTCATCTTT. Translated: CACDDRGIRDKLIF.

The chain has TRDV2 and TRDJ3, with 13 positions matching TRDD3. Germline CDR1 and CDR2: GEAIGNYY and EKD. The CDR3 length is 21 residues. V was clipped by 0 bases and J by 15 bases; unmatched bases: 22. CDR3 nucleotides: TGTGCCTGTGACACCGTACTGGGGGATACGCCGAGCTCCTGGGACGCCCAACAGATGTTTTTC. Protein: CACDTVLGDTPSSWDAQQMFF.

This clone was counted between two and nine times. TCRdb has a much larger clone's protein, which differs at residue 15 from the translation of this DNA, likely because of a read error; what is shown is the protein translated from the DNA. The rearrangement links TRDV2 to TRDJ3, with 11 bases that match TRDD3. The CDR3 is made up of 18 amino acids. From germline, CDR1 is GEAIGNYY and CDR2 EKD. CDR3 in DNA: TGTGCCTGTGACATACTGGGGGATAACGCCTGGGACACCCGAAAGATGTTTTTC. It codes for CACDILGDNAWDTRKMFF.

About this clone itself: This is likely an artifact of a read error, given a far larger clone one base away. Different DNA sequences within this sample yield the same CDR3. The rearrangement uses TRDV2 and TRDJ3; 10 nucleotides match TRDD3. Germline CDR1 is GEAIGNYY and CDR2 is EKD. The CDR3 consists of 18 residues. The CDR3 DNA reads as TGTGCCTGTGACACCGGGGGATACGCAGCCTGGGATACCCGACAGATGTTTTTC. This codes for CACDTGGYAAWDTRQMFF.

This clone turned up a few times. A much larger clone differs by one base, so this may be a read error. Other DNA sequences in this sample translate to the same CDR3. The V gene is TRDV3, the J gene TRDJ2; 12 bases are shared with TRDD3. Germline CDR1 TVYSNPD, CDR2 GDNSRS (reference sequence). The CDR3 is made up of 17 amino acids. CDR3 loop: CAYKKSYWGIPTAQLFF. CDR3 sequence (DNA): TGTGCCTATAAAAAGTCCTACTGGGGGATACCGACAGCACAACTCTTCTTC.

Note on this clone: The protein that TCRdb holds for this DNA derives from a much larger clone and differs from the translated DNA at residue 11, which likely indicates a read error; the protein shown here is translated from the DNA. The chain joins TRDV2 to TRDJ3; TRDD3 matches 8 bases. Germline loops: CDR1 GEAIGNYY, CDR2 EKD. The CDR3 extends over 18 amino acids. CDR3 in amino acids: CACDTVLGGSRDTRQMFF. DNA of the CDR3: TGTGCCTGTGACACCGTACTGGGGGGCTCCCGGGACACCCGACAGATGTTTTTC.

As to this clone: A far larger clone is one nucleotide away, so this likely arose from a read error. Other DNA sequences within the sample encode an identical CDR3. The rearrangement joins TRDV2 to TRDJ3, with TRDD3 matching 10 bases. CDR3 length: 20 residues. CDR1 and CDR2 (germline): GEAIGNYY, EKD. The CDR3 DNA follows: TGTGCCTGTGACACTTACTGGGGGATCCAAAGCTCCTGGGACACCCGGCAGATGTTTTTC. Its protein is CACDTYWGIQSSWDTRQMFF.

In its sample, this clone is large. Distinct nucleotide sequences in the sample also encode this CDR3. The V call is TRDV2, the J call TRDJ3; D perhaps matches TRDD3 (5 bases). CDR1 is GEAIGNYY and CDR2 is EKD in the germline V gene. The CDR3 runs to 17 residues. V lost 0 bases to trimming and J lost 2 bases, with 10 bases between them. The CDR3 spells CACDTVKGAWDTRQMFF. The CDR3 nucleotides read TGTGCCTGTGACACCGTTAAGGGGGCCTGGGACACCCGACAGATGTTTTTC.

This clone is medium-sized (0.01 to 0.1%). A read error may be the cause here, since a much bigger clone is one base away. The V gene is TRDV2, the J gene TRDJ2; 9 bases agree with TRDD3. Germline assignment: CDR1 GEAIGNYY and CDR2 EKD. There are 14 residues in the CDR3. CDR3 sequence: CACGTLGDTAQLFF. The CDR3, as DNA: TGTGCCTGTGGCACCCTGGGGGATACAGCACAACTCTTCTTT.

This clone was observed a handful of times. TCRdb has a much larger clone's protein, which differs at residue 14 from the translation of this DNA, likely because of a read error; what is shown is the protein translated from the DNA. The chain is built from TRDV3 and TRDJ1, with D tentatively TRDD3 (5 bases). Germline CDR1 is TVYSNPD and CDR2 is GDNSRS (reference sequence). This CDR3 region has 17 residues. The CDR3 DNA follows: TGTGCCCCCCTCCCTAAGTTCCCTCGGGGGTTCACCGATGAACTCATCTTT. Its translation is CAPLPKFPRGFTDELIF.

This clone came up a few times. The mismatch at residue 5 between this DNA's translation and the TCRdb protein of a much larger clone likely reflects a read error; the protein shown is translated from the DNA. This CDR3 is also generated by other DNA sequences in the sample. J is TRDJ3 and V is TRDV2; 10 bases align to TRDD3. Germline values: CDR1 GEAIGNYY, CDR2 EKD. With 3 bases clipped from V and 4 bases from J, the junction kept 5 bases outside the gene matches. The CDR3 is made up of 17 amino acids. The CDR3 DNA reads TGTGCCTGTGACGCCGTACTGGGGGATTGGGACACCCGACAGATGTTTTTC. This codes for CACDAVLGDWDTRQMFF.

This clone was seen a few times. The TCRdb record carries a much larger clone's protein, which differs from this DNA's translation at residue 8; a read error is the likely cause, and the protein listed here is the DNA translation. The gene calls are TRDV2 and TRDJ2, with 8 bases matching TRDD3. Germline CDR1 is GEAIGNYY and CDR2 is EKD. This CDR3 is 17 amino acids long. V lost 4 bases and J lost 8; bases outside the gene matches: 17. In nucleotides, the CDR3 is TGTGCCTGTGATCGACTGGGGGCTATAGAAAAGACCGCACAACTCTTCTTT. It codes for CACDRLGAIEKTAQLFF.

By its share, this clone is medium-sized. Within the sample, other DNA sequences also encode this same CDR3. The chain recombines TRDV2 with TRDJ3; 13 positions match TRDD3. There are 19 residues in the CDR3. Looked up from germline, CDR1 is GEAIGNYY and CDR2 is EKD. Trimming at V came to 3 bases and at J to 0 bases, leaving 4 bases not matched to a gene. The CDR3 DNA reads TGTGCCTGTGACGTACTGGGGGATACGCGCTCCTGGGACACCCGACAGATGTTTTTC. Protein product: CACDVLGDTRSWDTRQMFF.

A few counts support this clone. TCRdb shows a much larger clone's protein in place of this DNA's translation, and the two differ at residue 5, likely through a read error; the protein shown is translated from the DNA. This CDR3 reads CSVLRCSKRGLSWDTRQMFF. The CDR3 bases are TGCAGTGTACTTCGGTGCAGCAAGCGCGGGCTCTCCTGGGACACCCGACAGATGTTTTTC. V and J are TRAV29/DV5 and TRDJ3; D is unclear. This CDR3 region has 20 residues. The germline CDR1 and CDR2 sequences are NSMFDY and ISSIKDK.

As concerns this clone: TCRdb's protein for this DNA is that of a much larger clone and differs from the translation at residue 11, likely a read error; the protein shown is the DNA translation. The chain is built from TRDV2 and TRDJ3, with D possibly matching TRDD3 (5 bases). Germline CDR1 is GEAIGNYY and CDR2 is EKD. The CDR3 extends over 18 amino acids. Here the CDR3 DNA reads TGTGCCTGTGACACCTTGGGGACCAGCTCCCGGGACACCCGACAGATGTTTTTC. It yields the protein CACDTLGTSSRDTRQMFF.

This clone appeared a few times. This probably arose from a read error, given a far larger clone one base away. Other DNA sequences within the sample encode an identical CDR3. This chain's CDR3 is CACDTLGGYPSSWDTRQMFF. In DNA, the CDR3 is TGCGCCTGTGACACGCTCGGGGGATACCCGAGCTCCTGGGACACCCGACAGATGTTTTTC. V gene TRDV2 combines with J gene TRDJ3; 9 bases are a match to TRDD3. This CDR3 contains 20 residues. Germline CDR1 reads GEAIGNYY; CDR2 reads EKD.

A remark on this clone: One base separates it from a far larger clone, so it is likely a read error. The same CDR3 can be traced to other DNA sequences in this sample. The V and J genes are TRDV2 and TRDJ3; TRDD3 might be the D (5 bases). The germline V gene encodes CDR1 GEAIGNYY and CDR2 EKD. This CDR3 has 16 residues. V was pared by 3 bases and J by 0 bases, with 8 bases between. This chain's CDR3 is CACDWGSSWDTRQMFF. The CDR3 DNA reads as TGTGCCTGTGACTGGGGAAGCTCCTGGGACACCCGACAGATGTTTTTC.

Details on this clone: TCRdb records a much larger clone's protein for this DNA, with a difference at residue 12 that likely arises from a read error; the protein given is the translation of the DNA. This chain connects TRDV2 to TRDJ3; 9 nucleotides agree with TRDD3. CDR3 length: 19 amino acids. Per germline, CDR1 GEAIGNYY and CDR2 EKD. CDR3 in amino acids: CACDTLGIRSSRDTRQMFF. The DNA for the CDR3 is TGTGCCTGTGACACCTTGGGGATACGTAGCTCCCGGGACACCCGACAGATGTTTTTC.

Many counts were recorded for this clone. This likely reflects a read error, since a far larger clone is one base away. This rearrangement joins TRDV2 to TRDJ1, with 9 bases matching TRDD3. The CDR3 sequence is 15 residues long. From germline, CDR1 is GEAIGNYY and CDR2 EKD. CDR3 nucleotide sequence: TGTGCCTGTGACACTCTACTGGGGGACACCGATAAACCCATCTTT. It translates to CACDTLLGDTDKPIF.

On this clone itself: The protein given by TCRdb reflects a much larger clone and differs at residue 11 from this DNA's translation, likely from a read error; the protein shown is the DNA's translation. J is TRDJ3 and V is TRDV2, with 7 bases matching TRDD3. The CDR3 has 17 amino acids. Germline CDR1 reads GEAIGNYY; CDR2 reads EKD. In DNA, the CDR3 is TGTGCCTGTGACAGTACTGGGGACTCCTGGGGCACCCGACAGATGTTTTTC. Translating gives CACDSTGDSWGTRQMFF.

This clone turned up a few times. A far larger clone is one base from this, pointing to a likely read error. Additional DNA sequences in this sample encode the identical CDR3. The chain carries TRDV2 and TRDJ1; no clear D. Looked up from germline, CDR1 is GEAIGNYY and CDR2 is EKD. The CDR3 extends over 18 amino acids. CDR3 in DNA: TGTGCCTGCGACACAGCCGACACCCGGGACCCGGGGACCGATAAACTCATCTTT. Its protein product is CACDTADTRDPGTDKLIF.